A single sample gave rise to the 12 T cell receptor beta chains below, sequenced in a study of T cells after yellow fever vaccination. Each CDR3 protein gets one entry after TCRdb re-called the 5' RACE reads with MiXCR. The sample lists under 500,000 distinct CDR3 sequences, around a sixth seen once, with roughly a sixth in the top ten. The specimen comprised PBMCs, sampled before the yellow fever booster vaccination. These receptors originate from a man younger than 35 who received the YFV17D yellow fever vaccine.

This clonotype appeared a few times. V usage is TRBV5-1 and J usage is TRBJ1-4, with D tentatively TRBD1 (5 bases). This CDR3 is built from 15 residues. V lost 2 bases to trimming and J lost 7 bases, with 15 bases between them. The germline V gene encodes CDR1 SGHRS and CDR2 YFSETQ. The CDR3 loop reads CASSFLGGSGEKLFF. For the CDR3, the DNA is TGCGCCAGCAGCTTTCTCGGGGGATCAGGTGAAAAACTGTTTTTT.

A remark on this clonotype: At one end, the junction sequence differs from germline, possibly due to a read error. V is TRBV7-9 and J is TRBJ2-7; TRBD1 agrees at 11 bases. The CDR3 has 13 amino acids. CDR1 and CDR2 from the germline V gene are SEHNR and FQNEAQ (reference sequence). CDR3 DNA sequence: TGTGCCAGCAGCCGGACAGGGGGCAACGAGCATTACTTC. Translating gives CASSRTGGNEHYF.

This clonotype was detected only a few times. The chain combines TRBV2 with TRBJ1-1; D gene unclear. The V end was cut by 3 bases, the J end by 5 bases, with 7 bases between. The CDR3 covers 12 residues. The germline gives CDR1 SNHLY, CDR2 FYNNEI. CDR3 DNA: TGTGCCAGCAGTGACCCGGGGACTGAAGCTTTCTTT. Translating gives CASSDPGTEAFF.

This clonotype was detected a few times. CDR3 DNA: TGCAGTGCCTTCAACCTGGATGGGCGAGATGGGACAAAAGCTTTCTTT. Translation: CSAFNLDGRDGTKAFF. The rearrangement links TRBV20-1 to TRBJ1-1; weak D call: TRBD1 (6 bases). CDR3 length equals 16 residues. Germline V gene lookup returns CDR1 DFQATT and CDR2 SNEGSKA (reference sequence). The V end was cut by 6 bases, the J end by 9 bases, with 29 bases between.

The table lists this clonotype with many counts. This sequence joins TRBV7-2 and TRBJ1-1; D is perhaps TRBD1 (5 bases). This CDR3 is 14 amino acids long. V gave up 2 bases and J gave up 3 bases, with 10 bases separating them. Germline-derived CDR1 and CDR2 are SGHTA and FQGNSA. This chain's CDR3 is CASSLQGGDTEAFF. The CDR3 DNA follows: TGTGCCAGCAGCTTACAGGGTGGGGACACTGAAGCTTTCTTT. Using reference TRBV7-2 and TRBJ1-1 for the parts outside the CDR3, the full variable domain is GAGVSQSPSNKVTEKGKDVELRCDPISGHTALYWYRQSLGQGLEFLIYFQGNSAPDKSGLPSDRFSAERTGGSVSTLTIQRTQQEDSAVYLCASSLQGGDTEAFFGQGTRLTVV.

The CDR3 protein is CATSTAGGNYGYTF. The CDR3 region has the DNA TGTGCCACCAGCACGGCCGGGGGGAACTATGGCTACACCTTC. V usage is TRBV15 and J usage is TRBJ1-2, with a possible D match to TRBD1 (5 bases). From germline, CDR1 is LNHNV and CDR2 YYDKDF (reference sequence). V was clipped by 4 bases and J by 2 bases, with 11 bases between them. The CDR3 runs to 14 residues.

This clonotype was detected a few times. CDR3 coding DNA: TGTGCCAGCAGCCAAGATCCCGACACCATATATTTT. Translated, it gives CASSQDPDTIYF. The V gene is TRBV7-9, the J gene TRBJ1-3, with D hard to call. V dropped 5 bases and J dropped 8 bases, with 10 bases sitting between them. Germline V CDR1 and CDR2: SEHNR, FQNEAQ (reference sequence). The CDR3 totals 12 residues.

This clonotype has a handful of counts. The chain links TRBV10-3 to TRBJ2-3; 7 positions match TRBD1. Germline values: CDR1 ENHRY, CDR2 SYGVKD. The ends lost 6 bases at V and 4 bases at J; junction bases unmatched: 1. There are 12 residues in the CDR3. The CDR3 region has the DNA TGTGCCATCAGCACAGGGGCAGATACGCAGTATTTT. Protein: CAISTGADTQYF.

The J gene is TRBJ2-7, the V gene TRBV7-4; D is perhaps TRBD1 or TRBD2 (5 bases each). This CDR3 has 17 amino acids. V was clipped by 4 bases and J by 4 bases, with 23 bases between them. Germline V lookup: CDR1 SGHVT, CDR2 SQSDAQ. The CDR3 sequence is CASSCALVREKRYEQYV. The CDR3, as DNA: TGTGCCAGCAGCTGTGCTCTAGTCAGGGAGAAGAGGTACGAGCAGTACGTC.

V and J are TRBV27 and TRBJ2-3; 11 nucleotides line up with TRBD2. CDR1 MNHEY and CDR2 SMNVEV come from the germline V gene (reference sequence). The CDR3 is 19 residues long. V lost 6 bases and J lost 0; bases outside the gene matches: 14. The CDR3 nucleotides read TGTGCCAGCAGCCCCCTGGAGGCTAGCGGGGGGTCGAGCACAGATACGCAGTATTTT. Translation gives CASSPLEASGGSSTDTQYF.

The rearrangement links TRBV7-2 to TRBJ2-5, with D perhaps matching TRBD2 (6 bases). Germline V lookup: CDR1 SGHTA, CDR2 FQGNSA. The CDR3 extends over 13 amino acids. Deletions cut 5 bases from V and 2 bases from J, with 9 bases between. As DNA, the CDR3 is TGTGCCAGCAGCCCTAGCGCACAAGAGACCCAGTACTTC. Its protein product is CASSPSAQETQYF. Together with reference TRBV7-2 and TRBJ2-5, the CDR3 gives the full variable domain: GAGVSQSPSNKVTEKGKDVELRCDPISGHTALYWYRQSLGQGLEFLIYFQGNSAPDKSGLPSDRFSAERTGGSVSTLTIQRTQQEDSAVYLCASSPSAQETQYFGPGTRLLVL.

This chain joins TRBV5-1 and TRBJ2-6, with 8 bases identical to TRBD2. CDR3 length: 17 residues. Germline-derived CDR1 and CDR2 are SGHRS and YFSETQ. The V segment lost 4 bases and the J segment 4 bases; nucleotides outside the gene matches: 10. The CDR3 DNA reads as TGCGCCAGCAGCCTATTCGGGGGGGCGTCAGGGGCCAACGTCCTGACTTTC. Translating gives CASSLFGGASGANVLTF.